Listed here are 30 T cell receptor beta chains from one sample, sequenced in a study of T cell changes during pregnancy in multiple sclerosis. Some clones are missing from TCRdb's copy, which holds only in-frame ones; the method was immunoSEQ multiplex PCR. The data contain about 49,000 clones, roughly 94% of them singletons. This sample comprised CD8+ T cells from peripheral blood mononuclear cells, obtained before pregnancy. The receptors come from a female donor with multiple sclerosis, enrolled in a pregnancy study.

CDR3 sequence: CTSSQEGDWRYGYTF. As DNA, the CDR3 is TGCACCAGCAGCCAAGAGGGAGATTGGAGATATGGCTACACCTTC. This chain uses TRBV1 with TRBJ1-2. TRBV1 represents a pseudogene. The CDR3 runs 15 residues.

The chain links TRBV5-1 to TRBJ2-5; the D is unclear. Trimming left V 2 bases short and J 0 bases short, with 8 bases between. Germline CDR1 SGHRS, CDR2 YFSETQ. CDR3 length: 14 amino acids. The CDR3 is CASSFRQYQETQYF. CDR3 sequence (DNA): TGCGCCAGCAGCTTTCGTCAGTACCAAGAGACCCAGTACTTC.

The chain is built from TRBV14 and TRBJ2-5, with a tentative D call TRBD1 (6 bases). The germline V gene encodes CDR1 SGHDN and CDR2 FVKESK. V lost 5 bases, J lost 4 bases, and 8 bases lay in between. CDR3 size: 12 residues. The CDR3: CASSMDRETQYF. For the CDR3, the DNA is TGTGCCAGCAGCATGGACAGAGAGACCCAGTACTTC.

The gene calls are TRBV4-1 and TRBJ2-1, with D unresolved. Trimming took off 1 base at V and 8 bases at J, with 9 bases between the two ends. This CDR3 has 13 amino acids. The germline CDR1 and CDR2 sequences are MGHRA and YSYEKL. The CDR3 region is CASSQAVQYEQFF. CDR3 coding DNA: TGCGCCAGCAGCCAAGCAGTCCAGTATGAGCAGTTCTTC.

This clone was counted a single time. This chain connects TRBV27 to TRBJ2-7; 7 bases agree with TRBD1. This CDR3 spans 14 amino acids. V lost 5 bases, J lost 4 bases, and 8 bases stayed unmatched. Germline V lookup: CDR1 MNHEY, CDR2 SMNVEV (reference sequence). The CDR3 is CASSPGTALYEQYF. The CDR3 DNA sequence: TGTGCCAGCAGTCCGGGGACAGCCTTGTACGAGCAGTACTTC.

The genes are TRBV27 and TRBJ2-7, with 8 positions matching TRBD1. Trimming at V came to 4 bases and at J to 2 bases, leaving 4 bases not matched to a gene. Per germline, CDR1 MNHEY and CDR2 SMNVEV (reference sequence). This CDR3 spans 14 amino acids. The CDR3 nucleotides are TGTGCCAGCAGTTCATGGGACAGGACCTACGAGCAGTACTTC. It yields the protein CASSSWDRTYEQYF.

The chain links TRBV28 to TRBJ1-1; D is undetermined. The CDR3 consists of 13 residues. V lost 1 base to trimming and J lost 5 bases, with 8 bases between them. CDR1 and CDR2 from the germline V gene are MDHEN and SYDVKM. In nucleotides, the CDR3 is TGTGCCAGCAGTTTATTCTCGGAGACTGAAGCTTTCTTT. Translated: CASSLFSETEAFF.

The chain is built from TRBV19 and TRBJ2-7, with 9 bases that match TRBD1. This CDR3 comprises 15 residues. Germline V CDR1 and CDR2: LNHDA, SQIVND (reference sequence). V dropped 5 bases and J dropped 3; count of bases not matched to a gene: 8. The CDR3 DNA reads as TGTGCCAGTAGTCTAGGACAGGGGCTGCGCTACGAGCAGTACTTC. This encodes CASSLGQGLRYEQYF.

V is TRBV27 and J is TRBJ2-2; 7 bases are a match to TRBD1. The CDR3 has 13 amino acids. V gave up 2 bases and J gave up 7 bases; unmatched junction bases: 1. Germline-derived CDR1 and CDR2 are MNHEY and SMNVEV (reference sequence). The CDR3, as DNA: TGTGCCAGCAGTTTAAACAGGGGCGGGGAGCTGTTTTTT. It translates to CASSLNRGGELFF.

The chain is built from TRBV27 and TRBJ2-7; D uncertain. V lost 3 bases, J lost 1 base, and 7 bases lay in between. In germline, CDR1 is MNHEY, CDR2 SMNVEV (reference sequence). The CDR3 is made up of 13 amino acids. CDR3 sequence reads: CASSFSPSYEQYF. The DNA of the CDR3 is TGTGCCAGCAGTTTCTCCCCTTCCTACGAGCAGTACTTC.

This clone was seen once. The genes are TRBV7-2 and TRBJ2-7; 11 nucleotides match TRBD2. V was pared by 5 bases and J by 2 bases, with 17 bases of the junction left unmatched. The CDR3 covers 19 residues. From germline, CDR1 is SGHTA and CDR2 FQGNSA. The CDR3 here is CASSTSGTSGFGTAYEQYF. CDR3 DNA sequence: TGTGCCAGCAGCACCTCCGGGACTAGCGGTTTCGGTACCGCCTACGAGCAGTACTTC.

This chain links TRBV6-6 with TRBJ2-1, with a possible D match to TRBD2 (5 bases). The CDR3 spans 16 residues. V lost 6 bases to trimming and J lost 0 bases, with 15 bases between them. Germline CDR1 is MNHNY and CDR2 is SVGAGI (reference sequence). CDR3 in amino acids: CASRVGSASSYNEQFF. CDR3 nucleotide sequence: TGTGCCAGCAGGGTGGGTAGCGCGAGCTCCTACAATGAGCAGTTCTTC.

The V and J genes are TRBV6-5 and TRBJ1-2; D gene ambiguous. V lost 3 bases to trimming and J lost 12 bases, with 11 bases between them. Germline CDR1 MNHEY, CDR2 SVGAGI. The CDR3 has 11 residues. The CDR3 reads CASSYGLNHTF. CDR3 bases: TGTGCCAGCAGTTATGGCCTTAACCACACCTTC.

The V call is TRBV11-3, the J call TRBJ2-2; TRBD1 is a possible D gene (6 bases). Trimming cost V 0 bases and J 0 bases, with 11 bases left between them. Germline V gene data show CDR1 as SGHNT and CDR2 as YENEEA. CDR3 size: 17 residues. The CDR3 nucleotides are TGTGCCAGCAGCTTAGAGGAGGACAGCTCGAACACCGGGGAGCTGTTTTTT. It is translated as CASSLEEDSSNTGELFF.

The chain has TRBV10-2 and TRBJ2-6; D gene ambiguous. The V gene's germline CDR1 is WSHSY and CDR2 SAAADI. V was cut by 6 bases and J by 3 bases, with 12 bases left in between. CDR3 length equals 15 residues. CDR3 in amino acids: CASSPTWVGANVLTF. In DNA, the CDR3 is TGCGCCAGCAGCCCGACTTGGGTTGGGGCCAACGTCCTGACTTTC.

The rearrangement joins TRBV7-9 to TRBJ2-3; D is perhaps TRBD2 (5 bases). V was cut by 5 bases and J by 4 bases, with 13 bases left in between. Germline V gene lookup returns CDR1 SEHNR and CDR2 FQNEAQ (reference sequence). This CDR3 is built from 14 residues. CDR3: CASSPTLGPDTQYF. In DNA form, the CDR3 reads TGTGCCAGCAGCCCGACACTAGGACCAGATACGCAGTATTTT.

This clone was seen a single time. The chain combines TRBV30 with TRBJ1-1; weak D call: TRBD1 (6 bases). The CDR3 runs 14 residues. CDR1 and CDR2 (germline): GTSNPN, SVGIG (reference sequence). The V end was cut by 3 bases, the J end by 4 bases, with 15 bases between. The CDR3 DNA reads as TGTGCCTGGAGCGATCCGGACAGTTCCACTGAAGCTTTCTTT. This encodes CAWSDPDSSTEAFF.

The genes are TRBV18 and TRBJ2-1; D unclear. The germline CDR1 and CDR2 sequences are KGHSH and LQKENI. This CDR3 region has 16 residues. V was pared by 1 base and J by 9 bases, with 19 bases between. CDR3: CASSPLPPVLGSEQFF. CDR3 DNA: TGTGCCAGCTCACCACTACCCCCTGTCCTAGGTAGTGAGCAGTTCTTC.

The chain joins TRBV27 to TRBJ1-5; D not resolved. CDR3 length: 14 residues. Trimming stripped 5 bases from V and 0 bases from J, with 8 bases between. The germline CDR1 and CDR2 sequences are MNHEY and SMNVEV (reference sequence). The CDR3 region is CASSIRGSNQPQHF. CDR3 sequence (DNA): TGTGCCAGCAGTATACGGGGTAGCAATCAGCCCCAGCATTTT.

This chain joins TRBV10-2 and TRBJ2-5; 11 nucleotides agree with TRBD2. Per the germline V gene, CDR1 is WSHSY and CDR2 is SAAADI. With V trimmed by 4 bases and J by 4 bases, 8 bases remained unmatched. The CDR3 is made up of 16 amino acids. The DNA for the CDR3 is TGCGCCAGCAGTGGTCAGTTAGCGGGAGGGAGAGAGACCCAGTACTTC. As protein: CASSGQLAGGRETQYF.

This clone showed up just a few times. The rearrangement joins TRBV5-4 to TRBJ1-1; possibly TRBD1 for D (5 bases). Germline CDR1 reads SGHNT; CDR2 reads YYREEE (reference sequence). V shed 2 bases and J shed 4 bases, with 9 bases lying between them. This CDR3 has 13 amino acids. The CDR3 reads CASSLPGGTEAFF. DNA for the CDR3: TGTGCCAGCAGCTTACCCGGGGGCACTGAAGCTTTCTTT.

The V gene is TRBV10-3, the J gene TRBJ1-2; 9 nucleotides align to TRBD1. Germline V gene data show CDR1 as ENHRY and CDR2 as SYGVKD. V shed 4 bases and J 2 bases; nucleotides not matched to a gene: 2. The CDR3 contains 14 residues. The CDR3 nucleotides read TGTGCCATCAGTGGAGGGACAGGGAACTATGGCTACACCTTC. Protein: CAISGGTGNYGYTF.

This clone was picked up one time. The genes are TRBV2 and TRBJ1-1, with D unresolved. Looked up from germline, CDR1 is SNHLY and CDR2 is FYNNEI. V lost 7 bases, J lost 4 bases, and 13 bases lay in between. There are 13 residues in the CDR3. CDR3: CASMIGSSTEAFF. Here the CDR3 DNA reads TGTGCCAGCATGATCGGGAGCTCCACTGAAGCTTTCTTT.

The rearrangement links TRBV5-4 to TRBJ2-7; a weak D match, TRBD2 (5 bases). V shed 0 bases and J shed 5 bases, with 9 bases lying between them. This CDR3 has 13 amino acids. CDR1 is SGHNT and CDR2 is YYREEE in the germline V gene (reference sequence). CDR3 sequence (DNA): TGTGCCAGCAGCTTGGCCATTAGCGACGAGCAGTACTTC. Its translation is CASSLAISDEQYF.

The genes are TRBV10-3 and TRBJ2-1, with D possibly TRBD1 on 6 matching bases. Germline V gene data show CDR1 as ENHRY and CDR2 as SYGVKD. The CDR3 runs 14 residues. The germline V and J ends were trimmed by 11 bases and 0 bases, with 14 bases remaining between them. This CDR3 is CASSGVDSYNEQFF. As DNA, the CDR3 is TGTGCCTCCTCAGGGGTTGACTCCTACAATGAGCAGTTCTTC.

The CDR3 region is CASSLDRGAEIYGYTF. In DNA form, the CDR3 reads TGTGCCAGCAGCTTAGACAGGGGTGCCGAGATTTATGGCTACACCTTC. This sequence joins TRBV11-2 and TRBJ1-2; possibly TRBD1 for D (6 bases). Trimming cost V 0 bases and J 5 bases, with 16 bases left between them. Germline CDR1 is SGHAT and CDR2 is FQNNGV. CDR3 size: 16 residues.

The chain uses TRBV11-2 and TRBJ1-1; D possibly corresponds to TRBD1 (6 bases). The CDR3 runs to 13 residues. V was shortened by 5 bases and J by 5 bases, with 12 bases between the two germline ends. The germline V gene encodes CDR1 SGHAT and CDR2 FQNNGV. CDR3 region: CASSGGGRTEAFF. In DNA form, the CDR3 reads TGTGCCAGCAGCGGGGGGGGCCGGACTGAAGCTTTCTTT.

The chain joins TRBV6-5 to TRBJ2-1, with D possibly TRBD2 on 6 matching bases. The CDR3 spans 15 residues. The V gene lost 0 bases and the J gene lost 7 bases, with 13 bases spanning the gap. Germline CDR1 reads MNHEY; CDR2 reads SVGAGI. CDR3 sequence (DNA): TGTGCCAGCAGTTACTCTGGGTGGGAGGAGAATGAGCAGTTCTTC. Translation gives CASSYSGWEENEQFF.

The chain carries TRBV4-1 and TRBJ2-5; TRBD2 aligns across 9 bases. The CDR3 totals 14 residues. J gave up 5 bases and V 5 bases, and 6 bases lay outside the gene matches. Germline values: CDR1 MGHRA, CDR2 YSYEKL. CDR3 sequence reads: CASSSLAGMETQYF. The CDR3 DNA follows: TGCGCCAGCAGCTCGCTAGCGGGAATGGAGACCCAGTACTTC.

The J gene is TRBJ2-7, the V gene TRBV5-1, with 8 bases that match TRBD1. The germline gives CDR1 SGHRS, CDR2 YFSETQ. The V segment lost 4 bases and the J segment 5 bases; nucleotides outside the gene matches: 5. This CDR3 has 13 amino acids. The chain's CDR3 is CASSREQGDEQYF. The CDR3 coding sequence is TGCGCCAGCAGCAGGGAACAGGGGGACGAGCAGTACTTC.